A selection of T cell receptor beta chains follows, all from one sample in a study of blood T cell repertoires in COVID-19. Sequencing was performed with immunoSEQ multiplex PCR; in TCRdb, only in-frame clones are kept and a portion is missing. The sample contains hundreds of thousands of clones, approximately 88% of which appear only once. The source material was peripheral blood. These receptors were collected from a human donor in a cohort sampled during active COVID-19. Both conserved end residues are part of each CDR3. Each record gives: clone size, D gene, V gene, J gene, CDR3 DNA, CDR3 protein. A D gene is named only where the DNA matches it firmly. Clone sizes are given selectively: once, few, many, or a class where the clone is expanded.

clone size: once; D gene: TRBD1; V gene: TRBV6-5; J gene: TRBJ2-5; CDR3 DNA: TGTGCCAGCAGTTACTCGCACAGGGGTTTGGGGGAGACCCAGTACTTC; CDR3 protein: CASSYSHRGLGETQYF
clone size: -; D gene: TRBD1; V gene: TRBV25-1; J gene: TRBJ1-2; CDR3 DNA: TGTGCCAGCAGTGTTCCGGGACAGGGGATTGGCTACACCTTC; CDR3 protein: CASSVPGQGIGYTF
clone size: -; D gene: -; V gene: TRBV27; J gene: TRBJ1-5; CDR3 DNA: TGTGCCAGCAGTTTAGAGAGGGGAGGGCAGCCCCAGCATTTT; CDR3 protein: CASSLERGGQPQHF
clone size: -; D gene: -; V gene: TRBV24-1; J gene: TRBJ1-2; CDR3 DNA: TGTGCCACCAGTGATACCCCGGGTTCCCGGGCGGGAGGCTACACCTTC; CDR3 protein: CATSDTPGSRAGGYTF
clone size: -; D gene: TRBD2; V gene: TRBV4-3; J gene: TRBJ2-7; CDR3 DNA: TGCGCCAGCAGCCAAGGGCGGGGGGCGGACGAGCAGTACTTC; CDR3 protein: CASSQGRGADEQYF
clone size: -; D gene: -; V gene: TRBV18; J gene: TRBJ1-5; CDR3 DNA: TGTGCCAGCTCACCTCCTGGGAGGGGGGACAATCAGCCCCAGCATTTT; CDR3 protein: CASSPPGRGDNQPQHF
clone size: -; D gene: -; V gene: TRBV28; J gene: TRBJ1-3; CDR3 DNA: TGTGCCAGCAGTTTATCGGGGGGGAACACCATATATTTT; CDR3 protein: CASSLSGGNTIYF
clone size: -; D gene: TRBD1; V gene: TRBV7-9; J gene: TRBJ2-7; CDR3 DNA: TGTGCCAGCAGTTTTTGGACAGGGGGCATGTGCGAGCAGTACTTC; CDR3 protein: CASSFWTGGMCEQYF
clone size: -; D gene: -; V gene: TRBV4-1; J gene: TRBJ1-1; CDR3 DNA: TGCGCCAGCAGCCCTCGACAGAACACTGAAGCTTTCTTT; CDR3 protein: CASSPRQNTEAFF
clone size: -; D gene: TRBD1; V gene: TRBV10-1; J gene: TRBJ2-7; CDR3 DNA: TGCGCCAGCAGTGCCGGCAGGGGGTCCTCCTACGAGCAGTACTTC; CDR3 protein: CASSAGRGSSYEQYF
clone size: -; D gene: TRBD2; V gene: TRBV4-3; J gene: TRBJ2-7; CDR3 DNA: TGCGCCAGCAGCCAAGGCGGCGGGAGGGATTCCTACGAGCAGTACTTC; CDR3 protein: CASSQGGGRDSYEQYF
clone size: -; D gene: TRBD1; V gene: TRBV7-2; J gene: TRBJ1-2; CDR3 DNA: TGTGCCAGCAGCTCCCGCCCGAGGGTGCGTCTCAGGGGGCGGGATGGCTACACCTTC; CDR3 protein: CASSSRPRVRLRGRDGYTF
clone size: -; D gene: -; V gene: TRBV27; J gene: TRBJ2-5; CDR3 DNA: TGTGCCAGCAAATACCGGCGGGAAGAGACCCAGTACTTC; CDR3 protein: CASKYRREETQYF
clone size: -; D gene: -; V gene: TRBV4-2; J gene: TRBJ2-7; CDR3 DNA: TGTGCCAGCAGCCAAGTGGGCATCTCCTACGAGCAGTACTTC; CDR3 protein: CASSQVGISYEQYF
clone size: -; D gene: TRBD1; V gene: TRBV19; J gene: TRBJ2-7; CDR3 DNA: TGTGCCAGTAGTATTCTGCAGGGGGCTAACCACGAGCAGTACTTC; CDR3 protein: CASSILQGANHEQYF
clone size: -; D gene: TRBD1; V gene: TRBV18; J gene: TRBJ2-7; CDR3 DNA: TGTGCCAGCTCCCCCGGACAGGGCTATCTCTCCTACGAGCAGTACTTC; CDR3 protein: CASSPGQGYLSYEQYF
clone size: -; D gene: -; V gene: TRBV7-2; J gene: TRBJ1-2; CDR3 DNA: TGTGCCAGCAGCTTAAGCGGGGCGGGGATCGGCTACACCTTC; CDR3 protein: CASSLSGAGIGYTF
clone size: -; D gene: TRBD1; V gene: TRBV30; J gene: TRBJ1-2; CDR3 DNA: TGTGCCTCCGACAGGGGGGTCTATGGCTACACCTTC; CDR3 protein: CASDRGVYGYTF
clone size: -; D gene: -; V gene: TRBV11-2; J gene: TRBJ2-2; CDR3 DNA: TGTGCCAGCAGCTTAGGGAGAGGGACCGGGGAGCTGTTTTTT; CDR3 protein: CASSLGRGTGELFF
clone size: -; D gene: -; V gene: TRBV18; J gene: TRBJ2-7; CDR3 DNA: TGTGCCAGCTCAGCGGGAACCCTCAGGTACGAGCAGTACTTC; CDR3 protein: CASSAGTLRYEQYF
clone size: -; D gene: TRBD1; V gene: TRBV27; J gene: TRBJ1-2; CDR3 DNA: TGTGCCAGCAGTTCCTCGACAGGGTGGAGAGCTAACTATGGCTACACCTTC; CDR3 protein: CASSSSTGWRANYGYTF
clone size: -; D gene: -; V gene: TRBV27; J gene: TRBJ2-2; CDR3 DNA: TGTGCCAGCAAGGAGGGGGCAATCGGGGAGCTGTTTTTT; CDR3 protein: CASKEGAIGELFF
clone size: -; D gene: TRBD1; V gene: TRBV28; J gene: TRBJ1-2; CDR3 DNA: TGTGCCAGCAGTGACCCGGGACAGGGGACCTATGGCTACACCTTC; CDR3 protein: CASSDPGQGTYGYTF
clone size: -; D gene: -; V gene: TRBV28; J gene: TRBJ2-7; CDR3 DNA: TGTGCCAGCAGTTTCCACGGGTTCGGGCAGTACTTC; CDR3 protein: CASSFHGFGQYF
clone size: -; D gene: TRBD1; V gene: TRBV4-3; J gene: TRBJ1-3; CDR3 DNA: TGCGCCAGCAGCCCAGAACTACAGGGGGTTGACACCATATATTTT; CDR3 protein: CASSPELQGVDTIYF
clone size: -; D gene: TRBD1; V gene: TRBV28; J gene: TRBJ1-4; CDR3 DNA: TGTGCCAGCAGTTTACCAACAGGGGGCGCGGCTAATGAAAAACTGTTTTTT; CDR3 protein: CASSLPTGGAANEKLFF
clone size: -; D gene: TRBD2; V gene: TRBV5-6; J gene: TRBJ2-5; CDR3 DNA: TGTGCCAGCAGCCAAAGACTAGCGGGTGTTGCGGTGGAGACCCAGTACTTC; CDR3 protein: CASSQRLAGVAVETQYF
clone size: -; D gene: -; V gene: TRBV7-9; J gene: TRBJ1-1; CDR3 DNA: TGTGCCAGCAGCCAACTTAGAAACACTGAAGCTTTCTTT; CDR3 protein: CASSQLRNTEAFF
clone size: -; D gene: TRBD2; V gene: TRBV6-6; J gene: TRBJ2-2; CDR3 DNA: TGTGCCAGCAGTTATTGGGGGGGGACGAACACCGGGGAGCTGTTTTTT; CDR3 protein: CASSYWGGTNTGELFF
clone size: -; D gene: TRBD1; V gene: TRBV18; J gene: TRBJ2-5; CDR3 DNA: TGTGCCAGTGGGACAGCCCAAGAGACCCAGTACTTC; CDR3 protein: CASGTAQETQYF
clone size: -; D gene: TRBD2; V gene: TRBV2; J gene: TRBJ2-5; CDR3 DNA: TGTGCCAGCAGTGAACTGACTAGCGGGAGTCAGACCCAGTACTTC; CDR3 protein: CASSELTSGSQTQYF
clone size: once; D gene: TRBD2; V gene: TRBV15; J gene: TRBJ2-1; CDR3 DNA: TGTGCCACCAGCAGAGATAATAGCGGGAGCTTTTACAATGAGCAGTTCTTC; CDR3 protein: CATSRDNSGSFYNEQFF
clone size: -; D gene: -; V gene: TRBV5-4; J gene: TRBJ2-7; CDR3 DNA: TGTGCCAGCAGCTTGGGGTCAGAAATTGTTAAGCAGTACTTC; CDR3 protein: CASSLGSEIVKQYF
clone size: once; D gene: -; V gene: TRBV24-1; J gene: TRBJ2-5; CDR3 DNA: TGTGCCACCAGTGATATGGGTAGCGGGACCCAGTACTTC; CDR3 protein: CATSDMGSGTQYF
clone size: -; D gene: -; V gene: TRBV18; J gene: TRBJ2-7; CDR3 DNA: TGTGCCAGCTCACTCGTCTCCTACGAGCAGTACTTC; CDR3 protein: CASSLVSYEQYF
clone size: -; D gene: TRBD2; V gene: TRBV6-6; J gene: TRBJ2-7; CDR3 DNA: TGTGCCAGCAGTCAAACGGGGGGTCCCTACGAGCAGTACTTC; CDR3 protein: CASSQTGGPYEQYF
clone size: -; D gene: TRBD2; V gene: TRBV10-3; J gene: TRBJ2-7; CDR3 DNA: TGTGCCACCTGGACTAGCGGGAGCTTTTTGGGCGAGCAGTACTTC; CDR3 protein: CATWTSGSFLGEQYF
clone size: once; D gene: TRBD2; V gene: TRBV6-5; J gene: TRBJ2-7; CDR3 DNA: TGTGCCAGCTGGTTGGGGACTAGCGGGGGATACGAGCAGTACTTC; CDR3 protein: CASWLGTSGGYEQYF
clone size: -; D gene: -; V gene: TRBV10-3; J gene: TRBJ2-7; CDR3 DNA: TGTGCCATCAGTGATCGGGGGGGGACAGGGAACCACGAGCAGTACTTC; CDR3 protein: CAISDRGGTGNHEQYF
clone size: once; D gene: -; V gene: TRBV27; J gene: TRBJ1-1; CDR3 DNA: TGTGCCAGCAGTTTTACGAGGAACACTGAAGCTTTCTTT; CDR3 protein: CASSFTRNTEAFF
clone size: -; D gene: -; V gene: TRBV5-8; J gene: TRBJ1-4; CDR3 DNA: TGTGCCAGCAGCTTTCCGGGAGCTAATGAAAAACTGTTTTTT; CDR3 protein: CASSFPGANEKLFF
clone size: -; D gene: TRBD1; V gene: TRBV6-2/TRBV6-3; J gene: TRBJ2-4; CDR3 DNA: TGTGCCAGCAGTTACCCACAGGGGCGCAAAAACATTCAGTACTTC; CDR3 protein: CASSYPQGRKNIQYF